This TCR beta chain was found in a study of CD8 T cells in Susac syndrome. The length of the CDR3 is 15 residues. In germline, CDR1 is SEHNR, CDR2 FQNEAQ (reference sequence). V dropped 3 bases and J dropped 0 bases, with 10 bases sitting between them. Study conclusions and caveats: In its TCR sequencing and HLA analysis, the study acknowledged that the number of individuals was relatively small.

It was with random hexamers that 0.5 to 1 ug RNA was reverse transcribed. TCRdb called the immunoSEQ multiplex PCR reads again in MiXCR, with one record for every CDR3 protein. The sample holds around 200,000 distinct CDR3 sequences; 85% to 95% are singletons and the top ten take around 0.1%. As regards this clonotype: Antigen unknown.

The chain is built from TRBV7-9 and TRBJ2-3; D perhaps matches TRBD2 (5 bases). The TCR comes from a human donor with Susac syndrome. Source material: CD4+ T cells from PBMCs. CDR3 sequence reads: CASSFPSGSTDTQYF. The CDR3 coding sequence is TGTGCCAGCAGCTTTCCGAGCGGTAGCACAGATACGCAGTATTTT.